This T cell receptor (beta chain) comes out of a study of control samples from healthy donors and cancer patients. The CDR3 runs to 15 residues. Germline CDR1 is SEHNR and CDR2 is FQNEAQ (reference sequence). With 5 bases clipped from V and 2 bases from J, the junction kept 7 bases outside the gene matches. TCRdb's copy holds only in-frame clones and misses some; the assay was immunoSEQ multiplex PCR. The table includes about 120,000 clones, 88% detected once. This clonotype was sampled from a woman aged 70-85 years in good health. Sequenced: blood. This chain joins TRBV7-9 and TRBJ2-3; 7 bases are shared with TRBD2. For the CDR3, the DNA is TGTGCCAGCAGCCGCCGGGAGGACCTCACAGATACGCAGTATTTT. Protein sequence: CASSRREDLTDTQYF. Looking up the rest from reference TRBV7-9 and TRBJ2-3 gives the full variable domain: DTGVSQNPRHKITKRGQNVTFRCDPISEHNRLYWYRQTLGQGPEFLTYFQNEAQLEKSRLLSDRFSAERPKGSFSTLEIQRTEQGDSAMYLCASSRREDLTDTQYFGPGTRLTVL.